This T cell receptor beta chain was profiled in a study of cytomegalovirus exposure and HLA in healthy donors. Turning to the study itself: Some 85 million unique TCRs, all from HLA-typed donors, were included in an early release of the data.

The sample holds a few counts of this clone. Its specificity is unknown. With 60 Vbeta and 13 Jbeta primers, the PCR was carried out. Clones were read by immunoSEQ multiplex PCR, and TCRdb kept only the in-frame ones, dropping some. In the table there are under 300,000 clones, around four fifths of which are singletons. Overall study results and limits: Follow-up analysis later connected one missense variant in DCLRE1C with trimming of TCR beta V- and J-genes. Reports state that TCR beta sequences accurately predicted most subjects' HLA-A and HLA-B alleles. Presence/absence analyses supposed approximately even sequencing depth among donors.

The V and J ends lost 4 bases and 1 base respectively, with 16 bases between them. Germline V CDR1 and CDR2: MGHRA, YSYEKL. CDR3 length equals 17 residues. The V call is TRBV4-1, the J call TRBJ2-2; tentatively, D is TRBD1 (6 bases). Sequencing used PBMCs. The source is a middle-aged woman in good health and CMV-seropositive. CDR3 in amino acids: CASSRGTPQENTGELFF. Here the CDR3 DNA reads TGCGCCAGCAGCCGGGGGACACCCCAGGAGAACACCGGGGAGCTGTTTTTT.